This T cell receptor (beta chain) was profiled in a study of shared clonotypes between healthy human individuals. General observations from the study: The study found lower generation probabilities in non-shared clonotypes than in those shared by all four donors. Only blood was sampled, and tissue TCR repertoires likely differ from blood ones.

The healthy adult donors were HIV-negative and reported no recent acute infections or vaccinations. This clone has just a few counts. Its antigen is as yet unknown. Here immunoSEQ multiplex PCR was the method, and the copy in TCRdb shows in-frame clones only, minus some. The profile shows around 1.1 million clones, around 82% of them singletons. Sequencing used memory CD4+ T cells from PBMCs. Noted subset: CD45RA-negative fraction. The clonotype was recovered from a man aged 18 to 29 in good health. Some clones in this sample may be carry-over from other donors' samples.

The CDR3 nucleotides are TGTGCCAGTAGTACCGGGCGCGAGAGTCAGCCCCAGCATTTT. Its protein product is CASSTGRESQPQHF. V is TRBV19 and J is TRBJ1-5; D call uncertain. Looked up from germline, CDR1 is LNHDA and CDR2 is SQIVND (reference sequence). The CDR3 is 14 amino acids. The germline V and J ends were trimmed by 4 bases and 6 bases, with 13 bases remaining between them. Using reference TRBV19 and TRBJ1-5 for the parts outside the CDR3, the full variable domain is DGGITQSPKYLFRKEGQNVTLSCEQNLNHDAMYWYRQDPGQGLRLIYYSQIVNDFQKGDIAEGYSVSREKKESFPLTVTSAQKNPTAFYLCASSTGRESQPQHFGDGTRLSIL.